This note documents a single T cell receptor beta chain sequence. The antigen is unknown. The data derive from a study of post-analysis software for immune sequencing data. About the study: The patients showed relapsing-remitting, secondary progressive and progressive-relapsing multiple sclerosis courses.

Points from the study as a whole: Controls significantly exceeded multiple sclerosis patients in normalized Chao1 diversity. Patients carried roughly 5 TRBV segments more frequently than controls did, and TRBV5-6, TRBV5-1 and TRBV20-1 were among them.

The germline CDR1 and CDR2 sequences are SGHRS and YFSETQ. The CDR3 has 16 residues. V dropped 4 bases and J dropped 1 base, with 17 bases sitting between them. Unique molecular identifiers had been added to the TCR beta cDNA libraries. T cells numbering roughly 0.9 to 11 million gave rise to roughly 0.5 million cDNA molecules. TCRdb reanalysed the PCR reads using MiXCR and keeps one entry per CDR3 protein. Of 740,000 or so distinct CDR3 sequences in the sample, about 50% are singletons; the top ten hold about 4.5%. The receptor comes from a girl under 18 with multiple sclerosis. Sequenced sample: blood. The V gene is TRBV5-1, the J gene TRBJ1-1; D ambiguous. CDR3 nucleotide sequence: TGCGCCAGCAGCCCGACGGCCATGATGGGGAACACTGAAGCTTTCTTT. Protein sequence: CASSPTAMMGNTEAFF.